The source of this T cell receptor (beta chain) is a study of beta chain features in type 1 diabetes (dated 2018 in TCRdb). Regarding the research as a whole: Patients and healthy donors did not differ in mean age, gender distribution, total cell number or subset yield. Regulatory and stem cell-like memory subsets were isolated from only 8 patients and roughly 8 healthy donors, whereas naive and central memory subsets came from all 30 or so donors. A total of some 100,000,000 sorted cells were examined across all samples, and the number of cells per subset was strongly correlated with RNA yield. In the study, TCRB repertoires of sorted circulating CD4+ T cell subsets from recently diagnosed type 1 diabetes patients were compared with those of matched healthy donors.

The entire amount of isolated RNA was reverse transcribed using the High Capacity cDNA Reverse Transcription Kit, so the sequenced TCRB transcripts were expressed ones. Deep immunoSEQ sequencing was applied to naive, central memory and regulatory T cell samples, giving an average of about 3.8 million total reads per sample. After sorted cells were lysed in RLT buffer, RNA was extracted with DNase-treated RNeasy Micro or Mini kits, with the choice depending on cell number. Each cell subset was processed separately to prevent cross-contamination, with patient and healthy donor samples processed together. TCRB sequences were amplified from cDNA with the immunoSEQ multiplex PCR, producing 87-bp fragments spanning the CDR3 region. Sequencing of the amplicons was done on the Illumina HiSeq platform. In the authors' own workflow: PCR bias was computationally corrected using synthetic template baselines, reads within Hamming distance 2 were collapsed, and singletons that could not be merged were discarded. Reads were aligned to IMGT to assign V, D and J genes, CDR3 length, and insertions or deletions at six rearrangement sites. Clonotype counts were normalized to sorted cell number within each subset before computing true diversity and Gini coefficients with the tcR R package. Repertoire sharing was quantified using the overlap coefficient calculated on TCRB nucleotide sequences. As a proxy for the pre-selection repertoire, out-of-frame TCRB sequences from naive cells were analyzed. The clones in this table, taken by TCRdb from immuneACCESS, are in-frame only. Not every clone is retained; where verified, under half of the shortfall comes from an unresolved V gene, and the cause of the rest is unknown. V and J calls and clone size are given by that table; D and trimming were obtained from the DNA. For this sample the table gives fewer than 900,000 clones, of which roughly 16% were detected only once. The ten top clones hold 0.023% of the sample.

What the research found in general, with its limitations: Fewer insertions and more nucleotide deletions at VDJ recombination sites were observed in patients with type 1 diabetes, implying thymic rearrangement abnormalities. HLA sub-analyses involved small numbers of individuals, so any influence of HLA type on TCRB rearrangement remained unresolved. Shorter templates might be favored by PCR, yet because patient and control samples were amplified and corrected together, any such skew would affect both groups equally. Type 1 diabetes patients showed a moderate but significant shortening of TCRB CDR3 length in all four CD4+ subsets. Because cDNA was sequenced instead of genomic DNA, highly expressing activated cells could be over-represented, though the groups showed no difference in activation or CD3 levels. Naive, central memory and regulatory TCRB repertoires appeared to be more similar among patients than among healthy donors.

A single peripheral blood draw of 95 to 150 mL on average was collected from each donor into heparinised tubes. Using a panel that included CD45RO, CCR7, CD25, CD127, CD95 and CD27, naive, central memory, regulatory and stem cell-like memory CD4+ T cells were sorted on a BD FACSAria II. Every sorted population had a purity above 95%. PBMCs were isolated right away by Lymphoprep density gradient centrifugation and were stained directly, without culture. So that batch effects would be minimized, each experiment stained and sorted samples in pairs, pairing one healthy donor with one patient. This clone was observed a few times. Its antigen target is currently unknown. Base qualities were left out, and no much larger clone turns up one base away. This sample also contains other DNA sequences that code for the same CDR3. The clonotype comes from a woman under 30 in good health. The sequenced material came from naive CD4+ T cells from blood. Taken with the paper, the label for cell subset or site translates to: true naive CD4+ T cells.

The CDR3 protein: CASSTGQGAYNEQFF. The base sequence is TGTGCCAGTAGTACCGGACAGGGGGCCTACAATGAGCAGTTCTTC. The chain joins TRBV19 to TRBJ2-1, and TRBD1 matches 10 of the central bases. Germline trimming amounts to 4 bases on V and 2 bases on J, with 2 as the count of junction bases outside the gene matches. The CDR3, from cysteine to phenylalanine, totals 15 residues. Of the read, only the CDR3 DNA is kept; its 45 bases are in frame from base 1. From the germline V gene (reference sequence), CDR1 is LNHDA and CDR2 is SQIVND.